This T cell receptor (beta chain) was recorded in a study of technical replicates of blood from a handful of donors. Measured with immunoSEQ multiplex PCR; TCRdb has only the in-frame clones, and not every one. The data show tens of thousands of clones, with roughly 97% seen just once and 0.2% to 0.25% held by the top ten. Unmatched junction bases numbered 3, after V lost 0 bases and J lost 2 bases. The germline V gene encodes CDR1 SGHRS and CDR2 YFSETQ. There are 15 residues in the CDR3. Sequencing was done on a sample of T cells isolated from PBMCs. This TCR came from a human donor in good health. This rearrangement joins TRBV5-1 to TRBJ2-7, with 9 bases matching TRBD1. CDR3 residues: CASSLVGQGAYEQYF. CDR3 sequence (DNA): TGCGCCAGCAGCTTGGTGGGACAGGGAGCCTACGAGCAGTACTTC.